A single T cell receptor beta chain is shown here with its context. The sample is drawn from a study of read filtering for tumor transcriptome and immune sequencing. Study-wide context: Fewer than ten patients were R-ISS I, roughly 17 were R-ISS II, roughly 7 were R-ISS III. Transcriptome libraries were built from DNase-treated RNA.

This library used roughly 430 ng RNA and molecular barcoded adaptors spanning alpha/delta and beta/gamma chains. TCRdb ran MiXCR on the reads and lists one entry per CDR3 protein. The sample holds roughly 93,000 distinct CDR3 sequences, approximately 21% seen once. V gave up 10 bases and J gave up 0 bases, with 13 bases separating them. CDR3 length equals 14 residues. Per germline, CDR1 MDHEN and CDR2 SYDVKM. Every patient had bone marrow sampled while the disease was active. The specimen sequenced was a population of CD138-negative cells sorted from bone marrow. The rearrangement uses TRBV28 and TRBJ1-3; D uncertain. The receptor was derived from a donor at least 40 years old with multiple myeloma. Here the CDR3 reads CATLTPGSGNTIYF. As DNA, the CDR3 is TGTGCCACCCTTACACCGGGCTCTGGAAACACCATATATTTT.